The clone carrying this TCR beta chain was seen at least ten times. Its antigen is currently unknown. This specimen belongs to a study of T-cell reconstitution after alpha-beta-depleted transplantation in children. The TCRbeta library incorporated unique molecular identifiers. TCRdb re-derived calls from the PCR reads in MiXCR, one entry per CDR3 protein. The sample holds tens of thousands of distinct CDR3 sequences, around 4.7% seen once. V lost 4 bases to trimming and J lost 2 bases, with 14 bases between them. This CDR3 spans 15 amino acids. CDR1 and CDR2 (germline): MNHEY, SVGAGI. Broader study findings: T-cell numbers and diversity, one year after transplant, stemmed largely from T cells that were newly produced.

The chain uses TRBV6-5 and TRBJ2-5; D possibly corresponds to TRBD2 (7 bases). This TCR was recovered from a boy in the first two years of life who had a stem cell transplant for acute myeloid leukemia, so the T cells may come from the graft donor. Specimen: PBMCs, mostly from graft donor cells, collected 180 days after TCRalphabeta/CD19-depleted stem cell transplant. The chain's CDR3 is CASSSTGGLQETQYF. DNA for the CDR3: TGTGCCAGCAGTTCAACCGGGGGGCTACAAGAGACCCAGTACTTC.